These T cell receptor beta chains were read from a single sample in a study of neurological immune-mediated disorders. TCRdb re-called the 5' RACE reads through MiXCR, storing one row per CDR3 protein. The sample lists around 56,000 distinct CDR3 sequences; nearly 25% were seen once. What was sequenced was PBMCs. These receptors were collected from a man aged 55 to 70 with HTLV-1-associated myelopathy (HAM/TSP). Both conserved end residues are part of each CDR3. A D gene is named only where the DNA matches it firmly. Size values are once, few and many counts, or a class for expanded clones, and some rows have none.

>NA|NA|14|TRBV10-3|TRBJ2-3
TGTGCCATTAGTGCAACTAACGGACCAGATACGCAGTATTTT
CAISATNGPDTQYF
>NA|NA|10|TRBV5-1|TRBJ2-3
TGCGCCAGCAGCTTGGATACGCAGTATTTT
CASSLDTQYF
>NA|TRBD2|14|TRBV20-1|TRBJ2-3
TGCGGGACTAGCGGGAGAGGTCAGGCAGATACGCAGTATTTT
CGTSGRGQADTQYF
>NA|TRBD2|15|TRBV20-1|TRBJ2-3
TGCAGTGCTGCACGCCGCGGGAGCGGCACAGATACGCAGTATTTT
CSAARRGSGTDTQYF
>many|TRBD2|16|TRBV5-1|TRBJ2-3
TGCGCCAGCAGCACTGGGACTAGCGGGAGACCAGATACGCAGTATTTT
CASSTGTSGRPDTQYF
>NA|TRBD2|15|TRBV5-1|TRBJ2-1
TGCGCCAGCAGTTCCACTAGCGGGAGTACGCGTGAGCAGTTCTTC
CASSSTSGSTREQFF
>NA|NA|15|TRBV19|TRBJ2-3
TGTGCCAGTAGTCCCGTGGGCGCCGGCACAGATACGCAGTATTTT
CASSPVGAGTDTQYF
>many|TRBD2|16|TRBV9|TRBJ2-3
TGTGCCAGCTCTATCCGGGGCGGGAGGGGTCCAGATACGCAGTATTTT
CASSIRGGRGPDTQYF
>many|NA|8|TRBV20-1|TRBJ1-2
TGCAGCCCAGGAGGCTACACCTTC
CSPGGYTF
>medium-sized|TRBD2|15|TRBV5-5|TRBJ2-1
TGTGCCAGCAGCTTGGGAGCGGGAGCCTACAATGAGCAGTTCTTC
CASSLGAGAYNEQFF
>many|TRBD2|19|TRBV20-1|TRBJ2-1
TGCAGTGCTAGAATCCTCGGACTAGCGGGAGGGTCATCCTACAATGAGCAGTTCTTC
CSARILGLAGGSSYNEQFF
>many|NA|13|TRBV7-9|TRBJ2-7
TGTGCCAGCATCTCGCGGACCGGCGACGAGCAGTACTTC
CASISRTGDEQYF
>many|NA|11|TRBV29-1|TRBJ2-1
TGCAGCGGCGACAGCTACAATGAGCAGTTCTTC
CSGDSYNEQFF
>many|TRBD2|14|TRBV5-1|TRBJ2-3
TGCGCCAGCTTTGCCGCGGGAGGGACAGATACGCAGTATTTT
CASFAAGGTDTQYF
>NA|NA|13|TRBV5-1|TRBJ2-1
TGCGCCAGCAGCTTGGAGACTGCCAATGAGCAGTTCTTC
CASSLETANEQFF
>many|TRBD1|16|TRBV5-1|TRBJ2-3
TGCGCCAGCAGCTCCGGGACAGGCCGAGGCACAGATACGCAGTATTTT
CASSSGTGRGTDTQYF
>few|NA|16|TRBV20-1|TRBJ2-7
TGCAGTGCTAGACCCTTGACACGCGGGGATCCCTACGAGCAGTACTTC
CSARPLTRGDPYEQYF
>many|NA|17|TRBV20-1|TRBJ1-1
TGCAGTGCAACGGGGGGGCGCAGGAGTATGATGAACACTGAAGCTTTCTTT
CSATGGRRSMMNTEAFF
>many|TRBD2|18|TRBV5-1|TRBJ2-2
TGCGCCAGCAGCTTGGAAGGGACTAGCGGGAGAAACACCGGGGAGCTGTTTTTT
CASSLEGTSGRNTGELFF
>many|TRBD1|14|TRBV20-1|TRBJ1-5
TGCAGTGCTAGATCGGGGACAGGGTTTCAGCCCCAGCATTTT
CSARSGTGFQPQHF
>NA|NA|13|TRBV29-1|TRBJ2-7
TGCAGCGTTAGCGCATCGGGACCCTACGAGCAGTACTTC
CSVSASGPYEQYF
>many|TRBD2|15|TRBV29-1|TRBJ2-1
TGCAGCGTTGGGGGGGGGACCACCTCCTACAATGAGCAGTTCTTC
CSVGGGTTSYNEQFF
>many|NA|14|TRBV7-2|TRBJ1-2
TGTGCCAGCAGCCTTCAACGGGCTGTCTATGGCTACACCTTC
CASSLQRAVYGYTF
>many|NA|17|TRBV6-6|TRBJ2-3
TGTGCCAGCAGTCAGGGTAAAACAGGTCGAGGGACAGATACGCAGTATTTT
CASSQGKTGRGTDTQYF
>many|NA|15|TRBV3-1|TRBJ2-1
TGTGCCAGCAGCCCGGACAAATTCGGGGACAATGAGCAGTTCTTC
CASSPDKFGDNEQFF
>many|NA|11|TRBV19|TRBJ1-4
TGTGCCAGTAGGAAAAGGGAAAAACTGTTTTTT
CASRKREKLFF
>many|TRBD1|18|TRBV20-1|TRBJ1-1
TGCAGTGCTAGAGATCTCAAGGGATACACAGGGGCTACTGTACAAGCTTTCTTT
CSARDLKGYTGATVQAFF
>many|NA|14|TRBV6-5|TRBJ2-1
TGTGCCAGCAGTTCCACCTTCACGGGAGATGAGCAGTTCTTC
CASSSTFTGDEQFF